The source of this TCR beta chain is a study of tissue T cells after allogeneic stem cell transplantation. The germline CDR1 and CDR2 sequences are NSQYPW and LRSPGD (reference sequence). The junction had 2 bases not matched to a gene; V was cut back by 5 bases and J by 5 bases. This CDR3 region has 12 residues. About this clone: The gene names here belong to mouse. The read is 1 residue too short to cover the CDR3 end, so that end is filled in from the germline J gene.

Method: immunoSEQ multiplex PCR; TCRdb's copy keeps in-frame clones and lacks some. The data show roughly 45,000 clones, with roughly 73% seen just once and roughly 0.7% held by the top ten. Input material: sorted cells pooled from one or two spleens. The clonotype originates from a pool of C57BL/6 mice in good health. The rearrangement joins TRBV1 to TRBJ2-7, with TRBD2 matching over 8 bases. The covered CDR3 bases are TGCACCTGCAGTCAACTGGGGGATGAACAGTAC. Translated: CTCSQLGDEQY. The full CDR3 reads CTCSQLGDEQYF.